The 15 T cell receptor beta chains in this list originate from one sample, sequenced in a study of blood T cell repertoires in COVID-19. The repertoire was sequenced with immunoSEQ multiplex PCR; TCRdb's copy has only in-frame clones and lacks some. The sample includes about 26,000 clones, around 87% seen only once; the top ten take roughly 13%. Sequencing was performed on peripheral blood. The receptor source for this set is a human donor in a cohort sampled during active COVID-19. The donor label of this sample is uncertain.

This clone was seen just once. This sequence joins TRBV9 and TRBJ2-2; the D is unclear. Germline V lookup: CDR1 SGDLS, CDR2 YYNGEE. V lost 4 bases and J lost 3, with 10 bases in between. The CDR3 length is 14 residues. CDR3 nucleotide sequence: TGTGCCAGCAGCCCCCGCGTTTACACCGGGGAGCTGTTTTTT. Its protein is CASSPRVYTGELFF.

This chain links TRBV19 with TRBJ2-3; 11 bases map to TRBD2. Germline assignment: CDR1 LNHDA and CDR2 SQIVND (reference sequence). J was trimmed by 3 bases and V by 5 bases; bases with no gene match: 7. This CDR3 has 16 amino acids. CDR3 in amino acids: CASSETSGGSTDTQYF. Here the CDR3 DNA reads TGTGCCAGTAGTGAAACTAGCGGGGGTTCGACAGATACGCAGTATTTT.

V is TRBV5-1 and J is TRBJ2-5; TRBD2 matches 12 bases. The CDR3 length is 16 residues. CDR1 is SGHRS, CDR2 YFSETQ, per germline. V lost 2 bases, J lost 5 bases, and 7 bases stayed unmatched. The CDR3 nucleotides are TGCGCCAGCAGCTTAGCTAGCGGGGGGGCAGGCGAGACCCAGTACTTC. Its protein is CASSLASGGAGETQYF.

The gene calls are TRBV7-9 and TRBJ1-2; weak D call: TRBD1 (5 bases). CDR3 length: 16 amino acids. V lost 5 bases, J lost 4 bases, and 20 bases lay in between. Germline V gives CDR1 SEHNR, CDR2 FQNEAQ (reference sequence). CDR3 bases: TGTGCCAGCAGCCAAGACCTCGGGGGACCGTTCTATGGCTACACCTTC. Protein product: CASSQDLGGPFYGYTF.

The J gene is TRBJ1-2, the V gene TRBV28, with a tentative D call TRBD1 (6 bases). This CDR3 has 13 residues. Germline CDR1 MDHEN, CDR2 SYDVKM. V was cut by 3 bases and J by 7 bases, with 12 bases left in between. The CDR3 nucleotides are TGTGCCAGCAGTTTGGCGGGGGCTTCTGGCTACACCTTC. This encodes CASSLAGASGYTF.

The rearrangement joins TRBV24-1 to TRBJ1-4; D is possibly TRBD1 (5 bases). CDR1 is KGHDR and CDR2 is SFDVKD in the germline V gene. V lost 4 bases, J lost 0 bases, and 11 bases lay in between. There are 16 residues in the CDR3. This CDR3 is CATSEEQASTNEKLFF. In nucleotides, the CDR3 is TGTGCCACCAGTGAAGAACAGGCCTCAACTAATGAAAAACTGTTTTTT.

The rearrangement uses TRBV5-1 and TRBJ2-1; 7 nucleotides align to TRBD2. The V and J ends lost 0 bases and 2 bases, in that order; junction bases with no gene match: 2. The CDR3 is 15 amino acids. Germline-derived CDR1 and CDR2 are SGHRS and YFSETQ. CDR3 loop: CASSLVLATYNEQFF. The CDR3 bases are TGCGCCAGCAGCTTGGTACTAGCGACCTACAATGAGCAGTTCTTC.

The CDR3 spells CASSFVWGQVASYEQYF. The CDR3 DNA sequence: TGTGCCAGCAGCTTCGTCTGGGGGCAGGTCGCCTCCTACGAGCAGTACTTC. The chain is built from TRBV11-3 and TRBJ2-7; tentative D call: TRBD1 (6 bases). The germline gives CDR1 SGHNT, CDR2 YENEEA. Deletions cut 3 bases from V and 0 bases from J, with 18 bases between. The CDR3 sequence is 17 residues long.

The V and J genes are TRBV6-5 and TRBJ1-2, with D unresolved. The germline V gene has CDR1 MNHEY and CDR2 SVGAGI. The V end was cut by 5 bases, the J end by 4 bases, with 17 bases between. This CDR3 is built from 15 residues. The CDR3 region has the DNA TGTGCCAGCAGTCGTTCTCTCAAAGGGAGCTATGGCTACACCTTC. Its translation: CASSRSLKGSYGYTF.

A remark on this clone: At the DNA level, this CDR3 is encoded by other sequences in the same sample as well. CDR3 DNA: TGTGCCAGCAGCGCTCGACAGGGGAACACTGAAGCTTTCTTT. Its protein product is CASSARQGNTEAFF. The V call is TRBV9, the J call TRBJ1-1; 7 bases match TRBD1. The CDR3 runs to 14 residues. Germline trimming cut 3 bases from V and 1 base from J; bases unmatched to any gene: 3. Germline values: CDR1 SGDLS, CDR2 YYNGEE. Supplemented by reference TRBV9 and TRBJ1-1, the full variable domain reads DSGVTQTPKHLITATGQRVTLRCSPRSGDLSVYWYQQSLDQGLQFLIQYYNGEERAKGNILERFSAQQFPDLHSELNLSSLELGDSALYFCASSARQGNTEAFFGQGTRLTVV.

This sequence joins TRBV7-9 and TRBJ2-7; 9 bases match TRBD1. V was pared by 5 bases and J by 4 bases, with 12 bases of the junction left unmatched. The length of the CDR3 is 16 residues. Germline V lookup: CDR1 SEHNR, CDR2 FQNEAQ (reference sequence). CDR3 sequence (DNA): TGTGCCAGCAGCCTAAGCCCGGGACAGGGTCGGTACGAGCAGTACTTC. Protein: CASSLSPGQGRYEQYF.

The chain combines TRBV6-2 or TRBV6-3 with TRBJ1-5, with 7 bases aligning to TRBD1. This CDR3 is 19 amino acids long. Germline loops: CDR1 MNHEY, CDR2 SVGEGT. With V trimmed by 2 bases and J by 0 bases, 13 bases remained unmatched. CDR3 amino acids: CASSYPQGYGVSSNQPQHF. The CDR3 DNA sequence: TGTGCCAGCAGTTACCCACAGGGGTATGGGGTATCTAGCAATCAGCCCCAGCATTTT.

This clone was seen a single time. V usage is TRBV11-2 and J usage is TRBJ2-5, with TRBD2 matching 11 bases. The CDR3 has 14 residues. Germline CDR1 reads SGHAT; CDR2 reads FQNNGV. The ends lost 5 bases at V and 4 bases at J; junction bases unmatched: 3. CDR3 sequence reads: CASSVGTSGETQYF. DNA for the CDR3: TGTGCCAGCAGCGTCGGGACTAGCGGAGAGACCCAGTACTTC.

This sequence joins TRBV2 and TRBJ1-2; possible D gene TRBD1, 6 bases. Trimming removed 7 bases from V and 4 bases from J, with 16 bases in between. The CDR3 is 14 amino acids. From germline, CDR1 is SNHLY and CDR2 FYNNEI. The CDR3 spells CASTEGQFFYGYTF. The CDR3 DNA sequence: TGTGCCAGCACCGAAGGACAGTTTTTCTATGGCTACACCTTC.

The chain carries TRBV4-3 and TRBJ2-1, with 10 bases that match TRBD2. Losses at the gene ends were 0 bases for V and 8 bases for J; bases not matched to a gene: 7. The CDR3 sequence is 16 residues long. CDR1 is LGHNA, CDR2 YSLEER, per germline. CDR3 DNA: TGCGCCAGCAGCCAAGATCGTCTAGCGGGGGATTATGAGCAGTTCTTC. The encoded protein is CASSQDRLAGDYEQFF.